This T cell receptor beta chain was identified in a study of Ad26.COV2.S vaccination and SARS-CoV-2 variants. Study in general: Donor joined the COV1001 Ad26.COV2.S trial arm. Intramuscular Ad26.COV2.S at 5x10^10 or 1x10^11 viral particles.

Specified treatment: 15 to 20 received Ad26.COV2.S at low or high dose, single or two shots; 5 received placebo; per-sample allocation not given. Sampling was performed 63 days after the first vaccine or placebo injection. This clone appeared a few times. Its antigen remains unknown. Study-wide findings and caveats: Analytic work on TCR breadth and depth might have understated the full extent of total T cell responses. After vaccination, reports described spike-specific CD8+ and CD4+ T cell responses as showing substantial breadth.

Trimming cost V 0 bases and J 5 bases, with 8 bases left between them. The CDR3 totals 14 residues. Germline V gene sequence: CDR1 SGHKS, CDR2 YYEKEE (reference sequence). Generated by immunoSEQ multiplex PCR, the TCRdb table keeps only in-frame clones and is missing some. The sample holds roughly 320,000 clones, 70% to 90% seen once. This specimen was peripheral blood, taken in a trial of Ad26.COV2.S vaccine versus placebo. The source is a person aged 18-60 years who received the Ad26.COV2.S COVID-19 vaccine or a placebo. This chain uses TRBV5-5 with TRBJ2-2; D gene uncertain. The CDR3 region is CASSLAVVTGELFF. CDR3 bases: TGTGCCAGCAGCTTGGCAGTGGTTACCGGGGAGCTGTTTTTT.